This T cell receptor beta chain was profiled in a study of Tregs in tolerant kidney transplant recipients. About the study: Antibodies separated recipient from donor cells. General study points: This study did not directly address biological reproducibility.

The protocol was immunoSEQ multiplex PCR, while the TCRdb copy is restricted to in-frame clones and leaves out a portion. In the table there are more than 25,000 clones, 65% to 85% of which are singletons. In the case of this clone: The antigen is undetermined.

The CDR3 totals 17 residues. Germline lookup yields CDR1 SGHDN and CDR2 FVKESK. The V end lost 0 bases, the J end lost 2 bases, and 17 bases lay between the germline ends. The specimen sequenced was Tregs from blood cultured with allogeneic cells. The clonotype originates from a human donor in good health. The rearrangement uses TRBV14 and TRBJ2-7; D is perhaps TRBD1 or TRBD2 (5 bases each). Here the CDR3 reads CASSQETYRDAAYEQYF. The CDR3, as DNA: TGTGCCAGCAGCCAAGAGACCTATAGGGACGCTGCCTACGAGCAGTACTTC.